Listed below are T cell receptor beta chains from one sample, sequenced in a study of molecular identifiers for immune sequencing clone quantification. Via MiXCR, TCRdb re-called the PCR reads, giving one row per CDR3 protein. The sample lists fewer than 45,000 distinct CDR3 sequences, about a quarter occurring once. The sample comprised naive CD8+ T cells from blood, with Jurkat cell RNA spiked in. Source of these receptors: a human donor in good health. Some libraries in this study had Jurkat cell RNA spiked in. The CDR3 runs from the conserved cysteine through the conserved F or W. A D gene is named only where the DNA matches it firmly. Where a row states a size, it is once, few, many or the class of an expanded clone; other rows omit it.

abundance	v_gene	d_gene	j_gene	CDR3aa	CDR3nt
many	TRBV5-5	.	TRBJ1-4	CASSLGRADEKLFF	TGTGCCAGCAGCTTGGGCAGGGCAGATGAAAAACTGTTTTTT
.	TRBV7-9	.	TRBJ2-3	CASSLLFALDTQYF	TGTGCCAGCAGCTTACTCTTCGCCCTGGATACGCAGTATTTT
few	TRBV7-3	TRBD1	TRBJ1-1	CASSLIGQGAWVNTEAFF	TGTGCCAGCAGCTTAATTGGACAGGGGGCATGGGTGAACACTGAAGCTTTCTTT
.	TRBV6-2/TRBV6-3	.	TRBJ2-3	CASSARPSGTDTQYF	TGTGCCAGCAGTGCGCGGCCTAGCGGCACAGATACGCAGTATTTT
many	TRBV6-1	.	TRBJ2-7	CASGATTDYEQYF	TGTGCCAGCGGGGCTACAACGGACTACGAGCAGTACTTC
many	TRBV7-9	.	TRBJ2-3	CASSLDTQYF	TGTGCCAGCAGCTTAGACACGCAGTATTTT
many	TRBV12-3/TRBV12-4	.	TRBJ2-3	CASQGSTEDTQYF	TGTGCCAGTCAAGGGTCTACCGAGGATACGCAGTATTTT
few	TRBV5-4	TRBD2	TRBJ2-3	CASSPGGDTQYF	TGTGCCAGCAGCCCGGGGGGGGATACGCAGTATTTT
many	TRBV7-9	.	TRBJ1-1	CASSLTHLNTEAFF	TGTGCCAGCAGCTTAACACATCTGAACACTGAAGCTTTCTTT
few	TRBV4-3	.	TRBJ2-2	CASSQEEKRVNAGELFF	TGCGCCAGCAGCCAAGAAGAGAAGCGGGTGAACGCCGGGGAGCTGTTTTTT
many	TRBV30	.	TRBJ2-3	CAWTRGSTDTQYF	TGTGCCTGGACGCGCGGCTCCACAGATACGCAGTATTTT
.	TRBV27	.	TRBJ1-5	CASNWPHDQPQHF	TGTGCCAGCAATTGGCCACATGATCAGCCCCAGCATTTT
.	TRBV19	.	TRBJ2-2	CASSPWGPPGALFF	TGTGCCAGTAGTCCCTGGGGACCCCCCGGGGCGCTGTTTTTT
many	TRBV5-1	.	TRBJ2-5	CASSHFTTFQETQYF	TGCGCCAGCAGCCACTTTACTACCTTCCAAGAGACCCAGTACTTC
many	TRBV20-1	.	TRBJ1-5	CSAGRVGPGWNQPQHF	TGCAGTGCTGGACGAGTGGGCCCGGGCTGGAATCAGCCCCAGCATTTT
.	TRBV29-1	.	TRBJ1-4	CSVEDSGPEKLFF	TGCAGCGTTGAAGATAGCGGGCCAGAAAAACTGTTTTTT
many	TRBV2	.	TRBJ1-6	CASRTESSYNSPLHF	TGTGCCAGCAGGACAGAGAGCTCCTATAATTCACCCCTCCACTTT
few	TRBV20-1	.	TRBJ2-1	CSATVGEQFF	TGCAGTGCTACCGTGGGTGAGCAGTTCTTC
few	TRBV20-1	.	TRBJ2-1	CSARVADSSYNEQFF	TGCAGTGCTAGAGTAGCGGATAGCTCCTACAATGAGCAGTTCTTC
few	TRBV4-1	.	TRBJ1-4	CASSQDLLSATNEKLFF	TGCGCCAGCAGCCAAGATCTTTTAAGTGCAACTAATGAAAAACTGTTTTTT
.	TRBV12-3/TRBV12-4	.	TRBJ2-7	CASSLGGAPYEQYF	TGTGCCAGCAGTTTGGGCGGAGCCCCCTACGAGCAGTACTTC
many	TRBV20-1	.	TRBJ1-1	CSAPDRGGTEAFF	TGCAGTGCCCCCGACCGGGGAGGAACTGAAGCTTTCTTT
few	TRBV20-1	TRBD1	TRBJ1-1	CSALDRDVDTEAFF	TGCAGTGCTCTAGACAGGGATGTCGACACTGAAGCTTTCTTT
many	TRBV12-3/TRBV12-4	TRBD2	TRBJ2-1	CASSPGTSGGPSYNEQFF	TGTGCCAGCAGCCCCGGGACTAGCGGGGGGCCTTCCTACAATGAGCAGTTCTTC
many	TRBV5-1	TRBD2	TRBJ2-1	CASSSGLAGAPVSGEQFF	TGCGCCAGCAGCTCGGGACTAGCGGGGGCGCCTGTATCGGGGGAGCAGTTCTTC
many	TRBV4-1	.	TRBJ1-1	CASSHRRAEIMNTEAFF	TGCGCCAGCAGCCATCGGAGGGCGGAGATCATGAACACTGAAGCTTTCTTT
many	TRBV4-3	.	TRBJ1-5	CASSQDPGQPQHF	TGCGCCAGCAGCCAAGACCCGGGCCAGCCCCAGCATTTT
many	TRBV4-3	.	TRBJ2-3	CASSQDLEYTDTQYF	TGCGCCAGCAGCCAAGATTTAGAATACACAGATACGCAGTATTTT
many	TRBV29-1	.	TRBJ2-7	CSVDTDSYEQYF	TGCAGCGTCGATACTGACTCCTACGAGCAGTACTTC